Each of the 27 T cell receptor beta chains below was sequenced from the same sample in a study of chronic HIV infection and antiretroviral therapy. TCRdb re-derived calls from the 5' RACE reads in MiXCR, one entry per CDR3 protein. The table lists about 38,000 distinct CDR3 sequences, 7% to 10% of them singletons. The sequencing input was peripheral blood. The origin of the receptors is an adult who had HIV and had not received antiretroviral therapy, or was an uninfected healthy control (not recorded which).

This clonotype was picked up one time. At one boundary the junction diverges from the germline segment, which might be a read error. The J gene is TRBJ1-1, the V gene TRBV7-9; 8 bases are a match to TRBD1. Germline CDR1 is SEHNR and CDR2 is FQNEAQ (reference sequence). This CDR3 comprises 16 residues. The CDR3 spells CASSAGDRGPNTETFF. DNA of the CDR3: TGTGCCAGCAGCGCAGGCGACAGGGGTCCGAACACTGAAACTTTCTTT.

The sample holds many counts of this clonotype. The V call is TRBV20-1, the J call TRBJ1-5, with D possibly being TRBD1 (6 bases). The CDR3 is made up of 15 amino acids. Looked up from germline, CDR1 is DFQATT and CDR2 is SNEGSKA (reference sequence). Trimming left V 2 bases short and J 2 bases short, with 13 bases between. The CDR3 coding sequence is TGCAGTGCTAGAAGTTTGGGGGGCGGCAATCAGCCCCAGCATTTT. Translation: CSARSLGGGNQPQHF.

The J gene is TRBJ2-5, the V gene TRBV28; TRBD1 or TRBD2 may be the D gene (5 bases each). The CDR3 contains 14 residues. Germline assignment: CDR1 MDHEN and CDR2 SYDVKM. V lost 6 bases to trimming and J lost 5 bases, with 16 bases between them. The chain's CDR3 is CASSTRLGDETQYF. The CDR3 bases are TGTGCCAGCAGCACCAGGTTGGGGGATGAGACCCAGTACTTC.

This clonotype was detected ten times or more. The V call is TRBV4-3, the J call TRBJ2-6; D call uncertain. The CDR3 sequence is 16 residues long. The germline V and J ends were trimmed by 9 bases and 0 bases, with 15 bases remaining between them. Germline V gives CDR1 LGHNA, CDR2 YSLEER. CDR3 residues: CASTAGLDSGANVLTF. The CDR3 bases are TGCGCCAGTACCGCCGGGTTGGACTCTGGGGCCAACGTCCTGACTTTC.

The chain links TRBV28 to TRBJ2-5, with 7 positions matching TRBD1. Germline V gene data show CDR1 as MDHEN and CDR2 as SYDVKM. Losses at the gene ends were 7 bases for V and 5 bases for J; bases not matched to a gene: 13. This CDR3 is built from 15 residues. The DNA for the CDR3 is TGTGCCAGCACCAAACCGACGACAGGGCTGGAGACCCAGTACTTC. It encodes CASTKPTTGLETQYF.

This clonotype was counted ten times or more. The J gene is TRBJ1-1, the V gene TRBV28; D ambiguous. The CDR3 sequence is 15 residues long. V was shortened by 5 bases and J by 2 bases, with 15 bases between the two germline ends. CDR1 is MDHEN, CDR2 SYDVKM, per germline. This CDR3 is CASSGTIGPNTEAFF. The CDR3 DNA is TGTGCCAGCAGTGGAACCATCGGACCAAACACTGAAGCTTTCTTT.

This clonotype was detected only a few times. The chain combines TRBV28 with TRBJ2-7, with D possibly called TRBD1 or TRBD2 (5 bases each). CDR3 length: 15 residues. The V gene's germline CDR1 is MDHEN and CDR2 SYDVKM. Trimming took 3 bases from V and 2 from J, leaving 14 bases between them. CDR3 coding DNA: TGTGCCAGCAGTTTCCGGGACGGGGCCACCTACGAGCAGTACTTC. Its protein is CASSFRDGATYEQYF. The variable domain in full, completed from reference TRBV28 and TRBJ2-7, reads DVKVTQSSRYLVKRTGEKVFLECVQDMDHENMFWYRQDPGLGLRLIYFSYDVKMKEKGDIPEGYSVSREKKERFSLILESASTNQTSMYLCASSFRDGATYEQYFGPGTRLTVT.

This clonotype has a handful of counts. The CDR3 protein is CASSQGGFSYNSPLHF. The DNA for the CDR3 is TGCGCCAGCAGCCAAGGGGGGTTTTCCTATAATTCACCCCTCCACTTT. This rearrangement joins TRBV4-3 to TRBJ1-6; a possible D gene is TRBD1 (5 bases). Germline values: CDR1 LGHNA, CDR2 YSLEER. Trimming left V 1 base short and J 1 base short, with 8 bases between. The CDR3 is 16 residues long.

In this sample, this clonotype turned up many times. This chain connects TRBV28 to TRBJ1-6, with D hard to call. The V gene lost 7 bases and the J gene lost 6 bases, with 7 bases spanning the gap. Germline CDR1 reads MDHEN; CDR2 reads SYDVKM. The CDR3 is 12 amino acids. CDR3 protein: CASMMSNSPLHF. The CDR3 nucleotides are TGTGCCAGCATGATGAGTAATTCACCCCTCCACTTT.

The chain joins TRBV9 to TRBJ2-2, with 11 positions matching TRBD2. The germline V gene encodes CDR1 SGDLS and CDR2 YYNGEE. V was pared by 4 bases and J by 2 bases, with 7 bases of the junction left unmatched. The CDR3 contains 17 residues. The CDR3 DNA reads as TGTGCCAGCAGCCCGCGACTAGCGGGATATAACACCGGGGAGCTGTTTTTT. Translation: CASSPRLAGYNTGELFF.

This chain's CDR3 is CASSSPAEGYEQYF. CDR3 sequence (DNA): TGTGCCAGCAGTTCCCCGGCGGAGGGGTACGAGCAGTACTTC. The rearrangement joins TRBV28 to TRBJ2-7; D is possibly TRBD2 (6 bases). The CDR3 runs 14 residues. Germline values: CDR1 MDHEN, CDR2 SYDVKM. The V end was cut by 4 bases, the J end by 4 bases, with 14 bases between.

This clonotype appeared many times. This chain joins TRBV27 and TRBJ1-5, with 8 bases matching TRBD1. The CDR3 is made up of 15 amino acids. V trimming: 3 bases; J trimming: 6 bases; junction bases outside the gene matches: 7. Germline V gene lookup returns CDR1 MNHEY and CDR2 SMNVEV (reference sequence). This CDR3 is CASSFADRVGQPQHF. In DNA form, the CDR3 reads TGTGCCAGCAGTTTTGCGGACAGGGTGGGTCAGCCCCAGCATTTT.

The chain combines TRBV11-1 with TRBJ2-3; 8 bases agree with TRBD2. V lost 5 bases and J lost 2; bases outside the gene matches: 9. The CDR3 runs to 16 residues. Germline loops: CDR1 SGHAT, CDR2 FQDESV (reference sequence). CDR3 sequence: CASSRSSGRHTDTQYF. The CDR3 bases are TGTGCCAGCAGCCGATCTAGCGGGCGCCACACAGATACGCAGTATTTT.

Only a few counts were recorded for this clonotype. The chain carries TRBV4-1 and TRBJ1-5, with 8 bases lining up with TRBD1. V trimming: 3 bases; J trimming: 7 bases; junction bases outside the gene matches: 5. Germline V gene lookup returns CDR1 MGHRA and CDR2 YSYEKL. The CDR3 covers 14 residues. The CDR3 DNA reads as TGCGCCAGCAGCCAGACCCGGACAGGGCAGCCCCAGCATTTT. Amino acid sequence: CASSQTRTGQPQHF.

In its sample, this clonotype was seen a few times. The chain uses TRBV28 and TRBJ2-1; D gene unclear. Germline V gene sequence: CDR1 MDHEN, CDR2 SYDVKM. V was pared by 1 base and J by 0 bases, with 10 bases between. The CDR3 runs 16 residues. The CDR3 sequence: CASSLYRKSSYNEQFF. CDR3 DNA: TGTGCCAGCAGTTTATATCGAAAGAGCTCCTACAATGAGCAGTTCTTC.

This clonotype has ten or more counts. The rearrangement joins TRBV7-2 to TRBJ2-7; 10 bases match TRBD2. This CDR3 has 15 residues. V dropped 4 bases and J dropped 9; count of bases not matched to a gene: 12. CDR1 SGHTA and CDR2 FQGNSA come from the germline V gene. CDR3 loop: CASSSNSASGSSQYF. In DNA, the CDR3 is TGTGCCAGCAGCTCCAACAGTGCTAGCGGGAGCTCGCAGTACTTC.

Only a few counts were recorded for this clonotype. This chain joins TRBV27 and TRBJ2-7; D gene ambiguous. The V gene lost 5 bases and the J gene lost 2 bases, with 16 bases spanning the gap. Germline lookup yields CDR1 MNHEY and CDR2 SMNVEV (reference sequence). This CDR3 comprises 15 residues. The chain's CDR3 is CASSIFQSRTYEQYF. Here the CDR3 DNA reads TGTGCCAGCAGTATCTTCCAGAGCCGAACCTACGAGCAGTACTTC.

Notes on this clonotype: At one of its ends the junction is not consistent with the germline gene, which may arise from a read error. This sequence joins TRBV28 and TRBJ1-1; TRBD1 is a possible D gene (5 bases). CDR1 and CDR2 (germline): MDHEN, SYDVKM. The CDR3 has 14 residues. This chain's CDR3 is CASRLVAGPTETFF. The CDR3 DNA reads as TGTGCCAGCAGATTGGTCGCAGGGCCCACTGAAACTTTCTTT.

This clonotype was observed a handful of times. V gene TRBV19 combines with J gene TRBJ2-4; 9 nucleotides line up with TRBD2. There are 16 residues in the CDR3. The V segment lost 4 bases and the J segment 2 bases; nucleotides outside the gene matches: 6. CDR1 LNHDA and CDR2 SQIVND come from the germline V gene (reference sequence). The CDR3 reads CASSSPTSGPKNIQYF. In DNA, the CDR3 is TGTGCCAGTAGTAGCCCGACTAGCGGCCCCAAAAACATTCAGTACTTC. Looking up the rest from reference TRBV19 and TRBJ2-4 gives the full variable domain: DGGITQSPKYLFRKEGQNVTLSCEQNLNHDAMYWYRQDPGQGLRLIYYSQIVNDFQKGDIAEGYSVSREKKESFPLTVTSAQKNPTAFYLCASSSPTSGPKNIQYFGAGTRLSVL.

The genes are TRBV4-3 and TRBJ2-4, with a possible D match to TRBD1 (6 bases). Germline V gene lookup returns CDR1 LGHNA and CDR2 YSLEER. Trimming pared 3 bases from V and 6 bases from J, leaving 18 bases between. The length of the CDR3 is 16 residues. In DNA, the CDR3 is TGCGCCAGCAGCCATTCTTCGCAGGGGCCCACAAACATTCAGTACTTC. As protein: CASSHSSQGPTNIQYF.

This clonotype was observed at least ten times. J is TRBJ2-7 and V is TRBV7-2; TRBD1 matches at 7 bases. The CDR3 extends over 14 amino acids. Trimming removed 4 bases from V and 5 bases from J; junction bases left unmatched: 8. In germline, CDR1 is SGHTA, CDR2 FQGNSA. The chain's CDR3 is CASSSRRGPDEQYF. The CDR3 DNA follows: TGTGCCAGCAGCTCAAGAAGGGGGCCCGACGAGCAGTACTTC.

The CDR3 DNA is TGTGCCAGCAGCTTAGGACGGGGGAAGTGGCAGCCCCAGCATTTT. It translates to CASSLGRGKWQPQHF. The J gene is TRBJ1-5, the V gene TRBV7-2; possibly TRBD1 for D (5 bases). V dropped 1 base and J dropped 7 bases, with 14 bases sitting between them. The CDR3 has 15 amino acids. CDR1 and CDR2 from the germline V gene are SGHTA and FQGNSA.

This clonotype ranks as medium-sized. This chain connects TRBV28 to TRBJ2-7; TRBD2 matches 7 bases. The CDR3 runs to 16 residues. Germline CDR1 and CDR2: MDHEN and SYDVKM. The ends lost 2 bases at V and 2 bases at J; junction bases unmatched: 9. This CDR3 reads CASSLGELASTYEQYF. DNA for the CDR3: TGTGCCAGCAGTTTAGGGGAACTAGCGAGTACCTACGAGCAGTACTTC.

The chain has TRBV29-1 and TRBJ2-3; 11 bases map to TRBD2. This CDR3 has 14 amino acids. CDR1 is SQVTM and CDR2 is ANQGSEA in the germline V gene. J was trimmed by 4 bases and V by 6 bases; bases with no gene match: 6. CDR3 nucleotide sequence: TGCAGCGTGGCTCTAGCGGGAGGCGCAGATACGCAGTATTTT. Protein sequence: CSVALAGGADTQYF.

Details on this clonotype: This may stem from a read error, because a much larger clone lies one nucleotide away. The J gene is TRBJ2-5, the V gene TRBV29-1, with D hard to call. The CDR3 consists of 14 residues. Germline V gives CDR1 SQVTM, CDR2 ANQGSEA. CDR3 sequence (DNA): TGCAGCGTTGAAGATCTCACTACCACTGAGATCCAGTACTTC. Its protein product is CSVEDLTTTEIQYF.

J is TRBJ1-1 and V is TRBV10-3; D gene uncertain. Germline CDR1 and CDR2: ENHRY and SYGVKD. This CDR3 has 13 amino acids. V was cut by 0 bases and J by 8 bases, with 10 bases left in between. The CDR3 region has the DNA TGTGCCATCAGTGAGTCGATGGGGATCGAAGCTTTCTTT. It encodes CAISESMGIEAFF.

Here the CDR3 DNA reads TGTGCCAGCAGCCCAGAGGTGGAGCAAGAGACCCAGTACTTC. Encoded protein: CASSPEVEQETQYF. The rearrangement links TRBV7-2 to TRBJ2-5; D is unresolved. The ends were cut back, 5 bases at V and 2 bases at J, with 12 bases in the middle. The length of the CDR3 is 14 residues. Germline CDR1 and CDR2: SGHTA and FQGNSA.